These 22 T cell receptor beta chains were sequenced from one sample in a study of monozygotic twins with inflammatory bowel disease. Reprocessing the 5' RACE reads, TCRdb reports a single entry for every CDR3 protein and omits DNA. The sample shows about 200,000 distinct CDR3 sequences, and roughly 7.1% sits with its ten largest clones. The sample taken for sequencing was blood. The receptor set was obtained from a human donor with ulcerative colitis or Crohn's disease, or a healthy co-twin of an affected twin (not recorded which).

V is TRBV20-1 and J is TRBJ1-1. The CDR3 is made up of 13 amino acids. Germline assignment: CDR1 DFQATT and CDR2 SNEGSKA (reference sequence). This chain's CDR3 is CSAQTWGRTEAFF.

The chain combines TRBV10-3 with TRBJ2-1. The CDR3 sequence is 14 residues long. CDR1 is ENHRY and CDR2 is SYGVKD in the germline V gene. CDR3: CAIRPHSDHNEQFF.

The chain is built from TRBV5-1 and TRBJ1-2; TCRdb outputs TRBD1, but without DNA this stays unchecked. The CDR3 loop spans 13 amino acids. Germline V gene sequence: CDR1 SGHRS, CDR2 YFSETQ. CDR3 residues: CASSQARQEGYTF. Based on the CDR3 plus reference TRBV5-1 and TRBJ1-2, the full variable domain is KAGVTQTPRYLIKTRGQQVTLSCSPISGHRSVSWYQQTPGQGLQFLFEYFSETQRNKGNFPGRFSGRQFSNSRSEMNVSTLELGDSALYLCASSQARQEGYTFGSGTRLTVV.

V gene TRBV7-8 combines with J gene TRBJ1-5; TCRdb indicates TRBD1, and absent DNA this call remains unverified. The CDR3 contains 16 residues. Germline CDR1 and CDR2: SGHVS and FQNEAQ. CDR3 region: CASSTTGTASNQPQHF.

This chain uses TRBV7-8 with TRBJ1-5. The CDR3 sequence is 17 residues long. Germline lookup yields CDR1 SGHVS and CDR2 FQNEAQ. The CDR3 here is CASSLNGRGLRNQPQHF.

The gene calls are TRBV10-3 and TRBJ1-5; no DNA is available, so the TRBD1 call from TCRdb remains unchecked. Germline CDR1 ENHRY, CDR2 SYGVKD. The length of the CDR3 is 14 residues. CDR3 in amino acids: CAISAGAEGQPQHF.

The rearrangement joins TRBV19 to TRBJ2-1. In germline, CDR1 is LNHDA, CDR2 SQIVND (reference sequence). The CDR3 contains 13 residues. The CDR3 reads CASSIDPYNEQFF.

The V and J genes are TRBV7-8 and TRBJ2-7; with no DNA, the TCRdb D assignment of TRBD2 cannot be verified. This CDR3 contains 14 residues. CDR1 and CDR2 (germline): SGHVS, FQNEAQ. This chain's CDR3 is CASNPRTGSREQYF.

V gene TRBV20-1 combines with J gene TRBJ2-5; TCRdb reports TRBD2, a call that lacks DNA to check it against. The CDR3 contains 18 residues. The germline V gene has CDR1 DFQATT and CDR2 SNEGSKA (reference sequence). The CDR3 spells CSARDTSPGLRGQETQYF.

The chain couples TRBV29-1 to TRBJ2-7; TCRdb's assignment of TRBD1 cannot be checked, as there is no DNA. Germline V gene data show CDR1 as SQVTM and CDR2 as ANQGSEA. This CDR3 region has 13 residues. The CDR3: CSARTGEAYEQYF.

This sequence joins TRBV6-2 or TRBV6-3 and TRBJ1-5; TCRdb proposes TRBD1, but this gene call is untestable without DNA. The CDR3 extends over 14 amino acids. Germline CDR1 reads MNHEY; CDR2 reads SVGEGT. This chain's CDR3 is CASSLTGTTQPQHF.

The V and J genes are TRBV6-2 or TRBV6-3 and TRBJ1-5. This CDR3 region has 13 residues. Germline-derived CDR1 and CDR2 are MNHEY and SVGEGT. The CDR3 sequence: CASSFWSDQPQHF.

The J gene is TRBJ2-4, the V gene TRBV12-3 or TRBV12-4; as DNA is missing, the TRBD2 call by TCRdb cannot be tested. This CDR3 spans 14 amino acids. CDR3 loop: CASSLGLALGIQYF.

The chain recombines TRBV7-7 with TRBJ2-1. CDR1 SSHAT and CDR2 FNYEAQ come from the germline V gene (reference sequence). The CDR3 is 13 amino acids. The CDR3: CASSTDRSNEQFF.

The chain couples TRBV6-5 to TRBJ2-1; TCRdb names TRBD1, which stays unverified in the absence of DNA. The CDR3 runs 15 residues. Germline CDR1 MNHEY, CDR2 SVGAGI. CDR3: CASSPTGGPYNEQFF.

The chain links TRBV7-9 to TRBJ2-7. The CDR3 loop spans 13 amino acids. CDR1 and CDR2 from the germline V gene are SEHNR and FQNEAQ (reference sequence). CDR3 in amino acids: CASSSQVSGEQYF.

This chain links TRBV4-2 with TRBJ2-7; TCRdb's assignment of TRBD2 cannot be checked, as there is no DNA. The CDR3 has 16 residues. Per the germline V gene, CDR1 is LGHNA and CDR2 is YNFKEQ. CDR3 sequence reads: CASSQDGAGGRYEQYF.

The chain's CDR3 is CASSLAGLAGGYNEQFF. J is TRBJ2-1 and V is TRBV7-2; TCRdb outputs TRBD2, but without DNA this stays unchecked. This CDR3 region has 17 residues. Germline lookup yields CDR1 SGHTA and CDR2 FQGNSA.

The chain's CDR3 is CASRPGAASYEQYF. The chain recombines TRBV5-1 with TRBJ2-7; TCRdb designates TRBD2, a call that cannot be tested without DNA. This CDR3 spans 14 amino acids. CDR1 and CDR2 (germline): SGHRS, YFSETQ. Full variable domain (missing parts from reference TRBV5-1 and TRBJ2-7): KAGVTQTPRYLIKTRGQQVTLSCSPISGHRSVSWYQQTPGQGLQFLFEYFSETQRNKGNFPGRFSGRQFSNSRSEMNVSTLELGDSALYLCASRPGAASYEQYFGPGTRLTVT.

This chain uses TRBV20-1 with TRBJ2-7; TCRdb outputs TRBD2, but without DNA this stays unchecked. Germline CDR1 is DFQATT and CDR2 is SNEGSKA (reference sequence). The CDR3 spans 14 residues. The CDR3 protein is CSASSVGGSYEQYF.

The V call is TRBV5-4, the J call TRBJ2-5; without DNA, the TCRdb call of TRBD1 cannot be checked. Germline-derived CDR1 and CDR2 are SGHNT and YYREEE (reference sequence). The CDR3 is 12 residues long. The CDR3 is CALGAGGETQYF.

The chain recombines TRBV11-2 with TRBJ1-1. This CDR3 spans 16 amino acids. Germline V gives CDR1 SGHAT, CDR2 FQNNGV. CDR3 in amino acids: CASSLGWRPMNTEAFF.